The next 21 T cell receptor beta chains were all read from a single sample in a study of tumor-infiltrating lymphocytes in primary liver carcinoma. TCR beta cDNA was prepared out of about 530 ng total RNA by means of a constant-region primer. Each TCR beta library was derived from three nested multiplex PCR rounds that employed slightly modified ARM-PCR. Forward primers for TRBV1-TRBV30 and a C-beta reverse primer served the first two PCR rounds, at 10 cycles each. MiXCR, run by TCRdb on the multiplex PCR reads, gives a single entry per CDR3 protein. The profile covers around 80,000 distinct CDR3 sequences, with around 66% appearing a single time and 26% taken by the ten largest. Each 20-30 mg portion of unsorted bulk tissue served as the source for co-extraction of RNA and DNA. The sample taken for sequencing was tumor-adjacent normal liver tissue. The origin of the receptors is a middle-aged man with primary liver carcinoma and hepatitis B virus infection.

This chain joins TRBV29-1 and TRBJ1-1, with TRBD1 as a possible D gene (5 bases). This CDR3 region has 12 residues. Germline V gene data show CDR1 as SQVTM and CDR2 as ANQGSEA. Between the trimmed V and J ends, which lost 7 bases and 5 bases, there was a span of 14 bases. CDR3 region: CSAMGPGTEAFF. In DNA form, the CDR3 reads TGCAGCGCGATGGGGCCAGGGACTGAAGCTTTCTTT.

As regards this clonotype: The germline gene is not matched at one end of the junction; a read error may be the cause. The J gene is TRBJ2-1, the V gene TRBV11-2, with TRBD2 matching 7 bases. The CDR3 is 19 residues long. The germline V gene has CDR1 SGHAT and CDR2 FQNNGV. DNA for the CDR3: TGTGCTAGCAGCTTAGGTGAGCGATTCAGCGGGACCCTTTACAATGAGCAGTTCTTC. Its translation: CASSLGERFSGTLYNEQFF.

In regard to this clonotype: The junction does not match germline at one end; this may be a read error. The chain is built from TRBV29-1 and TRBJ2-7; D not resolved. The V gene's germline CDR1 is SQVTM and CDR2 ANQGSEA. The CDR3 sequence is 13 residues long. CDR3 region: CSVEPPGSFEQYF. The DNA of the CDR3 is TGCAGCGTTGAACCGCCAGGATCCTTCGAGCAGTACTTC.

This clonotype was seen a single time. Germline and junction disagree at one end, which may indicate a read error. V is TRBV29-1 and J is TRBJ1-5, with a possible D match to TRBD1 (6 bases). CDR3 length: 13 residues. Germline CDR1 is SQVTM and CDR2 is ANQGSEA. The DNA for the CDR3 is TGCAGCGTCGTCGGACAGATCAATCAGCCCCAGCCTTTT. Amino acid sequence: CSVVGQINQPQPF.

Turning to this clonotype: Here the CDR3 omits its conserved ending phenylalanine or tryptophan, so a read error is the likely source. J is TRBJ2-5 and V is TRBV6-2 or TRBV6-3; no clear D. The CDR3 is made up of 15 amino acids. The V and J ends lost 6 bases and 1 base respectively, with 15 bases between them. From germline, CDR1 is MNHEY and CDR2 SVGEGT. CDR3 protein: CASSSLRSPQETQYL. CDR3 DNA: TGTGCCAGCAGCTCCCTTAGGAGCCCCCAAGAGACCCAGTACCTC.

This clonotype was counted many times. The DNA for the CDR3 is TGTGCCAGCAGTATGGGACACCGAACCGAGACCCAGTACTTC. Translating gives CASSMGHRTETQYF. The chain uses TRBV6-1 and TRBJ2-5; possibly TRBD1 for D (6 bases). V lost 5 bases and J 5 bases, leaving 15 bases between the germline ends. Germline loops: CDR1 MNHNS, CDR2 SASEGT. This CDR3 is 14 amino acids long.

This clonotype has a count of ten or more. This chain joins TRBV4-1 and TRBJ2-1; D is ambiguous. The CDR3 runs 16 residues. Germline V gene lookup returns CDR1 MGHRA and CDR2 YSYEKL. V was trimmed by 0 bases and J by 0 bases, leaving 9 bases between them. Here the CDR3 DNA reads TGCGCCAGCAGCCAAGATCGGACCCCCTCCTACAATGAGCAGTTCTTC. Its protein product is CASSQDRTPSYNEQFF.

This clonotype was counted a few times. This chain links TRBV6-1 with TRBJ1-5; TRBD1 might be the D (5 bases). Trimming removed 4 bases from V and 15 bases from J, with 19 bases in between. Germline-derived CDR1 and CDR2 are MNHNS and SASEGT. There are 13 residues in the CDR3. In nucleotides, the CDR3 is TGTGCCAGCAGTGTAGGGGTCAATCAGCTCCCGCATTTT. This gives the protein CASSVGVNQLPHF.

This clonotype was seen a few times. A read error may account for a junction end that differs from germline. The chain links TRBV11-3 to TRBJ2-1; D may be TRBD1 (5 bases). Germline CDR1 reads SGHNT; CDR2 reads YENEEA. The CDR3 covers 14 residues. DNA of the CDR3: TGTACCAGTAGCTTAGTTGGGCAGGGCAATGAGCAGTTCTTC. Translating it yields CTSSLVGQGNEQFF.

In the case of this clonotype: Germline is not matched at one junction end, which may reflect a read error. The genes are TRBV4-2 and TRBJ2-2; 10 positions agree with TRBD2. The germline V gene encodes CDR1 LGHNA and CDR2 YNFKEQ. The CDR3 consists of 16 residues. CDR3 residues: CASSQYRLAGTGVLFF. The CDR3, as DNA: TGTGCCAGTAGCCAATATCGACTAGCGGGCACCGGGGTGCTGTTTTTT.

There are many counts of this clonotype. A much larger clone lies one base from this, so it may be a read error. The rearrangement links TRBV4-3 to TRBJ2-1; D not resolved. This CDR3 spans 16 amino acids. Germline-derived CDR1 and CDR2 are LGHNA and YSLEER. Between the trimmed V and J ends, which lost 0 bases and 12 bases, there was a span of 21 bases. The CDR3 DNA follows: TGCGCCAGCAGCCAAGAAAGAAGTCCAATTCTCCATGGGCAGTTCTTC. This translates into CASSQERSPILHGQFF.

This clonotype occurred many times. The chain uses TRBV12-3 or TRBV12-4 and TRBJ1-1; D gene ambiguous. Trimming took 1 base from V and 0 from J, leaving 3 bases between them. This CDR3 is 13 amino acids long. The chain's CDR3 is CASSLGVNTEAFF. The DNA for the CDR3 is TGTGCCAGCAGTTTAGGGGTGAACACTGAAGCTTTCTTT.

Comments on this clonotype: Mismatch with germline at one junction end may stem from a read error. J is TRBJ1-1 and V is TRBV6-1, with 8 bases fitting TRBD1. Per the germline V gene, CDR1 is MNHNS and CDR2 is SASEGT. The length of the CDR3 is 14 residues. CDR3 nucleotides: TGTGCAAGCAGTGATAATTCGGGACAGGTCCGAGCTTTCTTT. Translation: CASSDNSGQVRAFF.

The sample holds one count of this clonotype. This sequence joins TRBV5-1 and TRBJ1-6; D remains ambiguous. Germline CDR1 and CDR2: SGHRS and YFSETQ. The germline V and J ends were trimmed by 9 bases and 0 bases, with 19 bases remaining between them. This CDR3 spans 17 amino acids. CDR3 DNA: TGCGCCATCAGGCTCGACCCGACACGCTCCTATAATTCACCCCTCCACTTT. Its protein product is CAIRLDPTRSYNSPLHF.

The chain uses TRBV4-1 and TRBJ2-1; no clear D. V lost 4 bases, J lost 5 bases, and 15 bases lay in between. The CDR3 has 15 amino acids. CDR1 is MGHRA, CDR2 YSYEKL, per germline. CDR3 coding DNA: TGCGCCAGCAGCCCACTCTGTGACAACAACAATGAGCAGTTCTTC. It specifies CASSPLCDNNNEQFF.

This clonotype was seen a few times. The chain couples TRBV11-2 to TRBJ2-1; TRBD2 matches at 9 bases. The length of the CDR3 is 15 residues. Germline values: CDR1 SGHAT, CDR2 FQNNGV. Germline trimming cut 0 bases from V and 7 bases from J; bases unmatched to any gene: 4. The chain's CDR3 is CASSLELAGMNEQFF. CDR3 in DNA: TGTGCCAGCAGCTTAGAGCTAGCGGGAATGAATGAGCAGTTCTTC.

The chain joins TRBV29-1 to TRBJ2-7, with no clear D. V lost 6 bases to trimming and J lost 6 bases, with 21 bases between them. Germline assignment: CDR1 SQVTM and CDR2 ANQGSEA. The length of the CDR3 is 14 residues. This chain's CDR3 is CSVHEIPGDPEQYF. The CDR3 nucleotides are TGCAGCGTCCACGAGATCCCTGGCGATCCCGAGCAGTACTTC.

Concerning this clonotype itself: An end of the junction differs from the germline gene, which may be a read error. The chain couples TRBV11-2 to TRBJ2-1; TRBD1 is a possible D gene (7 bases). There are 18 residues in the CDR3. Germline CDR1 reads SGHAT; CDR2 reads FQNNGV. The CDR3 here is CPSSLVCSRQGGYNEQFF. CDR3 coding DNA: TGTCCCAGCAGCTTAGTATGTTCACGACAGGGAGGCTACAATGAACAGTTCTTC. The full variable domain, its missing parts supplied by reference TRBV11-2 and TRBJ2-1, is EAGVAQSPRYKIIEKRQSVAFWCNPISGHATLYWYQQILGQGPKLLIQFQNNGVVDDSQLPKDRFSAERLKGVDSTLKIQPAKLEDSAVYLCPSSLVCSRQGGYNEQFFGPGTRLTVL.

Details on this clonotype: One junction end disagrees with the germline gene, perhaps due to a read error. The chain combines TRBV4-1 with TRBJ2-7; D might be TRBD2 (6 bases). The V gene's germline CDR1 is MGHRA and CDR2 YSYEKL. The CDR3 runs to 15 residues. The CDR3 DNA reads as TGCGCTAGTAGCCAAGATTTGGGAGGTGGCTACGAGCATTACTTC. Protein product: CASSQDLGGGYEHYF.

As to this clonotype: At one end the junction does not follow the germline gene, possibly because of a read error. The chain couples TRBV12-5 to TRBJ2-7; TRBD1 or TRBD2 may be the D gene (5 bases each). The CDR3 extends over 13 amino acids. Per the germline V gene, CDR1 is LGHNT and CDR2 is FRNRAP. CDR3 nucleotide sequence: TGTGCCAGTGAGGGGACCTGTTCATACGAGCAGTACTTC. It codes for CASEGTCSYEQYF.

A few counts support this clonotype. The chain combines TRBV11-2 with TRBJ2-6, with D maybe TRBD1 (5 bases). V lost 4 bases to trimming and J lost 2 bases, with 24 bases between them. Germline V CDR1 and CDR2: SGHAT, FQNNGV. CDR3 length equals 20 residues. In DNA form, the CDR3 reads TGTGCCAGCAGCTCGGTTCATGTACAGGAGTTCAGGACTGGGGCCAACGTCCTGACTTTC. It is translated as CASSSVHVQEFRTGANVLTF.